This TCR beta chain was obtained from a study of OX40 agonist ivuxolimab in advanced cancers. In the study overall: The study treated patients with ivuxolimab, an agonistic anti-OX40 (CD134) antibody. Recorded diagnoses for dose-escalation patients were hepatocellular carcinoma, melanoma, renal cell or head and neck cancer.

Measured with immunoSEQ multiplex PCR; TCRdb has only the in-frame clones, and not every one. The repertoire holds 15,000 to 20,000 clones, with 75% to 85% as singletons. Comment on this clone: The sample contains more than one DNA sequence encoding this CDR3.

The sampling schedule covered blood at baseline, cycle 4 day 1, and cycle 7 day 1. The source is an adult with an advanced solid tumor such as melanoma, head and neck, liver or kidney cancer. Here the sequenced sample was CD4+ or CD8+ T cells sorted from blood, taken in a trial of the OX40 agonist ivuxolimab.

CDR3 protein: CASSVDGGGTEAFF. The CDR3, as DNA: TGTGCCAGCAGCGTCGACGGGGGGGGCACTGAAGCTTTCTTT. The rearrangement uses TRBV9 and TRBJ1-1; tentatively, D is TRBD1 (5 bases). The V gene lost 2 bases and the J gene lost 4 bases, with 12 bases spanning the gap. This CDR3 is built from 14 residues. CDR1 is SGDLS and CDR2 is YYNGEE in the germline V gene.